This T cell receptor (beta chain) was sequenced during a study of T cell responses to AZD1222 COVID-19 vaccine. Germline lookup yields CDR1 SGHRS and CDR2 YFSETQ. The ends lost 2 bases at V and 2 bases at J; junction bases unmatched: 20. This CDR3 spans 21 amino acids. TCRdb's copy holds only in-frame clones and misses some; the assay was immunoSEQ multiplex PCR. The sample consists of 120,000 to 150,000 clones, 85% to 90% of them appearing once. This clonotype was sampled from an adult in good health. The chain employs TRBV5-1 and TRBJ2-3; the match to TRBD2 covers 10 bases. The input for sequencing was peripheral blood, taken on day 0 of AZD1222 vaccination. The CDR3 loop is CASSFLRELAGPCRLTDTQYF. The CDR3 coding sequence is TGCGCCAGCAGCTTTCTGAGGGAACTAGCGGGACCCTGTCGCCTCACAGATACGCAGTATTTT. Combining the CDR3 with reference TRBV5-1 and TRBJ2-3 gives the whole variable domain KAGVTQTPRYLIKTRGQQVTLSCSPISGHRSVSWYQQTPGQGLQFLFEYFSETQRNKGNFPGRFSGRQFSNSRSEMNVSTLELGDSALYLCASSFLRELAGPCRLTDTQYFGPGTRLTVL.